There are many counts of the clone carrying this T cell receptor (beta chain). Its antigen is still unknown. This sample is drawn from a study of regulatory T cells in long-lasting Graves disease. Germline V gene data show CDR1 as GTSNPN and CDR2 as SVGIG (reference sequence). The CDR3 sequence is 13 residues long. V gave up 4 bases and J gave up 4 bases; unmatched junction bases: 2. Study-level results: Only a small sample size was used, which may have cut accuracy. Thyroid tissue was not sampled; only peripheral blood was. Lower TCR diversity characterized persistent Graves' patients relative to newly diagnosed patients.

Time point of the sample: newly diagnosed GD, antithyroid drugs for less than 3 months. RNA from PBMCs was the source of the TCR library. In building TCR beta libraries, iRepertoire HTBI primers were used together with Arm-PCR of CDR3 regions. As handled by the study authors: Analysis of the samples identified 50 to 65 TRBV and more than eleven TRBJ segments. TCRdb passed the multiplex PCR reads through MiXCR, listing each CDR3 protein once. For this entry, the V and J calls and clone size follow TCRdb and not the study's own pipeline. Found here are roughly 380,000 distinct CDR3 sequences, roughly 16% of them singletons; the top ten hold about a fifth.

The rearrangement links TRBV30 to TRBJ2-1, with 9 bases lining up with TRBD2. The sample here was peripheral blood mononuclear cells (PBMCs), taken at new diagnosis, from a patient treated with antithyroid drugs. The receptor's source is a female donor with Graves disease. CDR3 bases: TGTGCCTGGACGGGACTAGCTTACAATGAGCAGTTCTTC. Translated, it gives CAWTGLAYNEQFF.